This T cell receptor beta chain comes out of a study of T cell responses to AZD1222 COVID-19 vaccine. Study-wide findings and caveats: Along spike, vaccine-associated CD4 TCRs were found throughout, with dominance at 160-218 and 743-854.

The germline gives CDR1 SGHNT, CDR2 YYREEE (reference sequence). This CDR3 comprises 15 residues. The germline V and J ends were trimmed by 4 bases and 0 bases, with 10 bases remaining between them. Sequencing used immunoSEQ multiplex PCR; TCRdb keeps in-frame clones, though not all of them. The data show approximately 100,000 clones, roughly 90% seen once. Concerning this clone itself: The antigen remains unidentified.

The sequence came from an adult in good health. The rearrangement links TRBV5-4 to TRBJ1-4; weak D call: TRBD1 (5 bases). Sequenced here: peripheral blood, sampled on day 0 of AZD1222 vaccination. The CDR3 sequence is CASSAGGATNEKLFF. As DNA, the CDR3 is TGTGCCAGCAGCGCGGGGGGTGCAACTAATGAAAAACTGTTTTTT. The full variable domain, in which reference TRBV5-4 and TRBJ1-4 provide the parts outside the CDR3, is ETGVTQSPTHLIKTRGQQVTLRCSSQSGHNTVSWYQQALGQGPQFIFQYYREEENGRGNFPPRFSGLQFPNYSSELNVNALELDDSALYLCASSAGGATNEKLFFGSGTQLSVL.